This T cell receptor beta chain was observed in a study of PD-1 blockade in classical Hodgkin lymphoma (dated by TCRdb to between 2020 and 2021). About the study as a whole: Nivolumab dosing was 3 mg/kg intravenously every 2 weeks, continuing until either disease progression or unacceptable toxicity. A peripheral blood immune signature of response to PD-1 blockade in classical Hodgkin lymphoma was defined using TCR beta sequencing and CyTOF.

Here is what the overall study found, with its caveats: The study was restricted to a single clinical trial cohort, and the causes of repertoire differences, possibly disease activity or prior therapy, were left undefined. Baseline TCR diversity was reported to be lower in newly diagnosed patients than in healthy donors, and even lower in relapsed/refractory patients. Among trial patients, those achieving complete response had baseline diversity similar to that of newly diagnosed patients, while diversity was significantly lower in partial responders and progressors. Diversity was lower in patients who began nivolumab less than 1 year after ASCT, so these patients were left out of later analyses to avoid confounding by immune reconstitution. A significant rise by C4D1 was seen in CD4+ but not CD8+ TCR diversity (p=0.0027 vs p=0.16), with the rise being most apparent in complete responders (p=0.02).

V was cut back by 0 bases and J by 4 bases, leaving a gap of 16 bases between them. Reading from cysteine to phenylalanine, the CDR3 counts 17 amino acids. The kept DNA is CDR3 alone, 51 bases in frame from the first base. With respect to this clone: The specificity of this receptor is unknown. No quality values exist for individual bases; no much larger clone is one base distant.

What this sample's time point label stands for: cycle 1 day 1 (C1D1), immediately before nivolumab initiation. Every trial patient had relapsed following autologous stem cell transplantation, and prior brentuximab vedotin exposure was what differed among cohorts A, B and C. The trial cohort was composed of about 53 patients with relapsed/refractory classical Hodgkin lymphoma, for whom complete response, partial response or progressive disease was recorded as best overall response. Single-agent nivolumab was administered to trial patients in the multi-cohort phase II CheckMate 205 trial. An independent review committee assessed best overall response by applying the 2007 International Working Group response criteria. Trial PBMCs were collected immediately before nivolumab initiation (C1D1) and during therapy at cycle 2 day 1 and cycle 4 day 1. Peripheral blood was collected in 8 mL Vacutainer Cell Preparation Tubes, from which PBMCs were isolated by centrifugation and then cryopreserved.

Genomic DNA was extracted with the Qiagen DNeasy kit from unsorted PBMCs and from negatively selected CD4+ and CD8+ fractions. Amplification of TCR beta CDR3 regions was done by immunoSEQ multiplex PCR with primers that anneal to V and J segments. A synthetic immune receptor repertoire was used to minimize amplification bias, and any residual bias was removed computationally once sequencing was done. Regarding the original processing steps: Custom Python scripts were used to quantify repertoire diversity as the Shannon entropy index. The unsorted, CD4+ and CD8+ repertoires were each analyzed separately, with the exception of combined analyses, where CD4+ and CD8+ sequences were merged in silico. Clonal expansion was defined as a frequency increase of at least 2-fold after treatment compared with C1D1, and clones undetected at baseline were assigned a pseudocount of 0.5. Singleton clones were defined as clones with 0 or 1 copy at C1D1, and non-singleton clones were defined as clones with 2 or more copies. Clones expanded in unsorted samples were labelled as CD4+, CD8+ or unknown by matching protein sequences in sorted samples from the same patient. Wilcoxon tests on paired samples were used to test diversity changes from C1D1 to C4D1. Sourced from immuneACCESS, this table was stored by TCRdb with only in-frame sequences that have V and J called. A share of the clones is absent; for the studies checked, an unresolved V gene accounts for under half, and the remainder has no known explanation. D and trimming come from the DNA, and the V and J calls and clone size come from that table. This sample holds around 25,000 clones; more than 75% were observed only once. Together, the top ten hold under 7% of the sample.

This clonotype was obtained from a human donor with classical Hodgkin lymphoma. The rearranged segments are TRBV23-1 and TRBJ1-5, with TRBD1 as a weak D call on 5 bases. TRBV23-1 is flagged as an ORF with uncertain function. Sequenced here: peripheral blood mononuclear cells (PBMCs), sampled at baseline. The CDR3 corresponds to CASSQSPPGEENQPQHF. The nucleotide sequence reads TGCGCCAGCAGTCAATCCCCCCCGGGGGAGGAAAATCAGCCCCAGCATTTT.